This T cell receptor beta chain was found in a study of cytomegalovirus exposure and HLA in healthy donors. Study-level information: Within an early data release were roughly 83 million unique TCRs drawn from HLA-typed donors. Broader study findings: Earlier analysis looked at TCR beta V segments, and most were productive about 87% or about 30% of the time. Later analysis identified several of the most significant clusters that appeared linked to common viral pathogens. It was in a later analysis that TCR association rates were seen to vary by HLA locus, highest for DRB1 and lowest for HLA-C.

In the case of this clone: What it recognizes is unknown.

CDR1 GTSNPN and CDR2 SVGIG come from the germline V gene (reference sequence). With 1 base removed from V and 3 bases from J, the gap between germline ends came to 19 bases. This CDR3 is 16 amino acids long. The PCR was carried out with 60 Vbeta primers and 13 Jbeta primers. Profiled with immunoSEQ multiplex PCR; TCRdb holds only in-frame clones, not every one. The data contain 140,000 or so clones, over 75% of them singletons. The sequence was collected from a female donor in good health and CMV-seronegative. Sequenced input: PBMCs. The chain carries TRBV30 and TRBJ2-7; D call uncertain. CDR3: CAWSGVEAEVYYEQYF. The DNA for the CDR3 is TGTGCCTGGAGTGGGGTAGAGGCGGAAGTCTACTACGAGCAGTACTTC.